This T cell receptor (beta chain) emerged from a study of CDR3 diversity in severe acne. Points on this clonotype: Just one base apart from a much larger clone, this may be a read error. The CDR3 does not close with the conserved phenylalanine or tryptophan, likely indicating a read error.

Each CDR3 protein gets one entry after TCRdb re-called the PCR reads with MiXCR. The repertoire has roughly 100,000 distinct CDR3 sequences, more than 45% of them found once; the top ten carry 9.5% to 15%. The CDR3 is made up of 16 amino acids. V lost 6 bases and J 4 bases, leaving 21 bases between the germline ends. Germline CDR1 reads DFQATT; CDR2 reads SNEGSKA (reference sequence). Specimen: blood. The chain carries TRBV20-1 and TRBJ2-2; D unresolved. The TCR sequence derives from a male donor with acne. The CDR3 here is CSAFPFDRASTGELFL. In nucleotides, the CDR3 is TGCAGTGCCTTCCCATTCGATAGGGCGTCCACCGGGGAGCTGTTTCTT.